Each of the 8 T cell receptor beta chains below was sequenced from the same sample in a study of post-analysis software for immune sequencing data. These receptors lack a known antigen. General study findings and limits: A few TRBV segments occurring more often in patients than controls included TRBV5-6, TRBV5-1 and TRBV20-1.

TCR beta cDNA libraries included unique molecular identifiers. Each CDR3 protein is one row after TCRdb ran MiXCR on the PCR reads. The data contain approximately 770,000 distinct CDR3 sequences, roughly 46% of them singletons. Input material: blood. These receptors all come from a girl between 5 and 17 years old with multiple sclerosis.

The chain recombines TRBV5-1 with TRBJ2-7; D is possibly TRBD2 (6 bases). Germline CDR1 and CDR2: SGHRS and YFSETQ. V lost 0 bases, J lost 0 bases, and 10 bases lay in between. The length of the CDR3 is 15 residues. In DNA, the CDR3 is TGCGCCAGCAGCTTGGGGGGACTTAGCTCCTACGAGCAGTACTTC. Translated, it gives CASSLGGLSSYEQYF.

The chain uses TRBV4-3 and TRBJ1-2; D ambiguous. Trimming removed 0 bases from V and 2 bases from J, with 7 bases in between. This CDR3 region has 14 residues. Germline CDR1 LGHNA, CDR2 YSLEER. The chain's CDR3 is CASSQELRNYGYTF. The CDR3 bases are TGCGCCAGCAGCCAAGAGCTACGGAACTATGGCTACACCTTC.

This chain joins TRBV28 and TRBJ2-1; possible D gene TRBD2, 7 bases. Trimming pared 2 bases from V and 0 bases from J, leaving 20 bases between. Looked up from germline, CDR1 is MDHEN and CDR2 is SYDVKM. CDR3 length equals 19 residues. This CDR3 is CASSLLGLGGMISYNEQFF. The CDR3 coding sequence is TGTGCCAGCAGTTTACTCGGACTAGGGGGGATGATCTCCTACAATGAGCAGTTCTTC.

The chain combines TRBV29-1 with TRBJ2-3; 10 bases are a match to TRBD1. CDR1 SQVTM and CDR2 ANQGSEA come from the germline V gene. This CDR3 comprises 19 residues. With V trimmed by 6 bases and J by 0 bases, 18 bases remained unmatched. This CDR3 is CSVELYGTGVGTSTDTQYF. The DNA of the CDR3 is TGCAGCGTCGAACTATACGGGACAGGGGTCGGTACTAGCACAGATACGCAGTATTTT.

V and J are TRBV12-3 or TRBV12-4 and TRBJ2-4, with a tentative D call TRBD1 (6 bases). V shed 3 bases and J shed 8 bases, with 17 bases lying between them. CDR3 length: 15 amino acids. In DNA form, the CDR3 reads TGTGCCAGCAGTTTTAGCAGGGGCAGGTTCGACATTCAGTACTTC. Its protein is CASSFSRGRFDIQYF.

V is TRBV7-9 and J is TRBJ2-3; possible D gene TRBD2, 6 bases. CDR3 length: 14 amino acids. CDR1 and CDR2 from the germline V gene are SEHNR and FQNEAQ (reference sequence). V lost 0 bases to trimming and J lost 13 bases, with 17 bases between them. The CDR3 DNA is TGTGCCAGCAGCTTAGCAACGGGAGCCCCCAGGGAGTATTTT. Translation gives CASSLATGAPREYF.

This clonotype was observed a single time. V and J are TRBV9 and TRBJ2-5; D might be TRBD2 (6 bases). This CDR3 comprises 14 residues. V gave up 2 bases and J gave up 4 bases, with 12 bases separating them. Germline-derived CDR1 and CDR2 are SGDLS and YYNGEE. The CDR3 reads CASSVEGLGETQYF. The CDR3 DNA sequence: TGTGCCAGCAGCGTCGAGGGACTTGGAGAGACCCAGTACTTC.

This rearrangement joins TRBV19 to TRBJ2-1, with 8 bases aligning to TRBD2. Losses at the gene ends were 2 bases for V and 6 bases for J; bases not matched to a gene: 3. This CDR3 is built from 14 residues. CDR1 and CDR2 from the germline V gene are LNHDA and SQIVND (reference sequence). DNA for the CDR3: TGTGCCAGTAGTATACTCGGGAGGGGCAATGAGCAGTTCTTC. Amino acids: CASSILGRGNEQFF.